These T cell receptor beta chains were read from a single sample in a study of shared clonotypes between healthy human individuals. Sequenced by immunoSEQ multiplex PCR; TCRdb stores in-frame clones only, minus some. The table shows about 2.1 million clones, with 90% to 95% occurring only once. Sequenced input: naive CD8+ T cells from PBMCs. The receptors here all came from a man in his late teens or twenties in good health. Some clones in this sample may be carry-over from other donors' samples. Each CDR3 is given with its conserved first and last residue. The D gene is left open where the match is weak. Not all rows give a size; the values are once, few, many and, for expanded clones, a class.

clone size	V gene	D gene	J gene	CDR3 protein	CDR3 DNA
.	TRBV5-6	.	TRBJ2-7	CASSFGFPNGGRYEQYF	TGTGCCAGCAGCTTTGGTTTTCCGAACGGGGGTAGGTACGAGCAGTACTTC
.	TRBV29-1	.	TRBJ1-4	CSVVLDTTNEKLFF	TGCAGCGTTGTCCTGGACACAACTAATGAAAAACTGTTTTTT
.	TRBV13	TRBD2	TRBJ2-2	CASRRGTGELFF	TGTGCCAGCAGGCGGGGGACCGGGGAGCTGTTTTTT
.	TRBV5-1	.	TRBJ2-1	CATMGFNEQFF	TGCGCCACCATGGGCTTCAATGAGCAGTTCTTC
.	TRBV19	.	TRBJ2-1	CASSRGMNEQFF	TGTGCCAGTAGTAGGGGTATGAATGAGCAGTTCTTC
.	TRBV5-6	TRBD2	TRBJ2-5	CASSQLLASQETQYF	TGTGCCAGCAGTCAACTACTAGCGAGTCAAGAGACCCAGTACTTC
once	TRBV28	TRBD1	TRBJ2-7	CASSSAADRHLISYEQYF	TGTGCCAGCAGTTCAGCTGCGGACAGGCACTTAATCTCCTACGAGCAGTACTTC
.	TRBV28	.	TRBJ1-1	CASSFGPPAFF	TGTGCCAGCAGTTTCGGTCCCCCAGCTTTCTTT
.	TRBV29-1	.	TRBJ2-1	CSVVLRSYNEQFF	TGCAGCGTTGTCTTACGTTCCTACAATGAGCAGTTCTTC
.	TRBV18	.	TRBJ2-1	CASSYRGSSNEQFF	TGTGCCAGCTCGTACCGGGGTAGTAGCAATGAGCAGTTCTTC
.	TRBV9	TRBD2	TRBJ2-2	CASSEGASGRPKQLFF	TGTGCCAGCAGCGAGGGGGCTAGCGGGAGGCCCAAACAGCTGTTTTTT
.	TRBV30	.	TRBJ2-7	CAWSASYQTYEQYF	TGTGCCTGGAGTGCCTCTTATCAAACCTACGAGCAGTACTTC
once	TRBV5-5	.	TRBJ1-5	CASSFLGVEPQHF	TGTGCCAGCAGCTTCTTGGGCGTGGAGCCCCAGCATTTT
.	TRBV28	.	TRBJ1-5	CASGPLGREQPQHF	TGTGCCAGCGGCCCGCTCGGGCGCGAGCAGCCCCAGCATTTT
.	TRBV27	.	TRBJ1-1	CASSPTPRAGRAFF	TGTGCCAGCAGTCCTACCCCTCGGGCAGGGCGGGCTTTCTTT
.	TRBV9	TRBD2	TRBJ2-1	CASSPTLAGNYNEQFF	TGTGCCAGCAGCCCTACTCTAGCGGGGAACTACAATGAGCAGTTCTTC
.	TRBV27	.	TRBJ2-7	CASSEDTYSYEQYF	TGTGCCAGCAGTGAGGACACCTACTCCTACGAGCAGTACTTC
.	TRBV27	TRBD2	TRBJ2-2	CASSPLAGGTGELFF	TGTGCCAGCAGTCCCCTAGCGGGAGGCACCGGGGAGCTGTTTTTT
once	TRBV27	.	TRBJ2-7	CASSLLSREFPYEQYF	TGTGCCAGCAGTTTACTTTCCCGGGAGTTCCCCTACGAGCAGTACTTC
.	TRBV9	.	TRBJ2-5	CASSAPDVKTQYF	TGTGCCAGCAGCGCTCCGGACGTCAAGACCCAGTACTTC
.	TRBV28	.	TRBJ2-7	CASSLWGENYEQYF	TGTGCCAGCAGTTTATGGGGGGAGAACTACGAGCAGTACTTC
.	TRBV27	.	TRBJ1-1	CASSLRGPNTEAFF	TGTGCCAGCAGTTTACGGGGCCCAAACACTGAAGCTTTCTTT
.	TRBV5-4	.	TRBJ1-4	CASSPGTRNEKLFF	TGTGCCAGCAGCCCCGGGACACGGAATGAAAAACTGTTTTTT
.	TRBV6-1	TRBD2	TRBJ2-7	CASSLAGGSHEQYF	TGTGCCAGCAGCCTAGCGGGAGGGTCCCACGAGCAGTACTTC
.	TRBV7-6	.	TRBJ2-1	CASSVDSYNEQFF	TGTGCCAGCAGCGTGGACTCATACAATGAGCAGTTCTTC
.	TRBV9	.	TRBJ1-2	CASSPRKLGGGYTF	TGTGCCAGCAGCCCTCGGAAGCTCGGGGGTGGCTACACCTTC
.	TRBV27	.	TRBJ2-3	CASSFGSGTDTQYF	TGTGCCAGCAGTTTTGGATCCGGCACAGATACGCAGTATTTT
.	TRBV6-5	.	TRBJ2-7	CASSVGGHLYEQYF	TGTGCCAGCAGTGTCGGGGGACACCTCTACGAGCAGTACTTC
.	TRBV27	TRBD2	TRBJ2-7	CASSLSLAGNYEQYF	TGTGCCAGCAGTTTAAGCCTAGCGGGGAACTACGAGCAGTACTTC
.	TRBV6-5	.	TRBJ1-2	CASKLRVTPNYGYTF	TGTGCCAGCAAATTACGGGTCACCCCTAACTATGGCTACACCTTC
.	TRBV6-6	TRBD1	TRBJ1-2	CASSRGQGLSGYTF	TGTGCCAGCAGTAGGGGACAGGGTTTATCCGGCTACACCTTC
.	TRBV27	.	TRBJ2-7	CASSFTGALFEQYF	TGTGCCAGCAGTTTTACGGGAGCGCTGTTTGAGCAGTACTTC
.	TRBV7-9	TRBD1	TRBJ1-2	CASSSDRGRGYTF	TGTGCCAGCAGCTCGGACAGGGGACGTGGCTACACCTTC
.	TRBV29-1	.	TRBJ1-2	CSVRVTEAYGYTF	TGCAGCGTTCGTGTGACAGAAGCTTATGGCTACACCTTC
.	TRBV28	.	TRBJ2-1	CASSLLWGGIYNEQFF	TGTGCCAGCAGTTTATTATGGGGCGGGATTTACAATGAGCAGTTCTTC
.	TRBV7-9	TRBD1	TRBJ1-2	CASSPGTGPHPNYGYTF	TGTGCCAGCAGCCCCGGGACAGGACCACACCCCAACTATGGCTACACCTTC
.	TRBV5-4	TRBD2	TRBJ2-7	CASSRYSGSSYEQYF	TGTGCCAGCAGCCGTTATAGCGGGAGCTCCTACGAGCAGTACTTC
.	TRBV27	.	TRBJ2-7	CASSFLATRYEQYF	TGTGCCAGCAGCTTCCTGGCGACAAGATACGAGCAGTACTTC
.	TRBV4-3	TRBD1	TRBJ2-7	CASSQEPGQGRDEQYF	TGCGCCAGCAGCCAGGAGCCGGGACAGGGGAGGGACGAGCAGTACTTC
.	TRBV19	.	TRBJ2-7	CASSMYGLSSYEQYF	TGTGCCAGTAGTATGTATGGGTTGAGCTCCTACGAGCAGTACTTC
.	TRBV28	.	TRBJ2-7	CASSSNSGWQYF	TGTGCCAGCAGTTCTAACTCGGGTTGGCAGTACTTC
.	TRBV27	.	TRBJ2-7	CASSPRTAHEQYF	TGTGCCAGCAGTCCTCGGACAGCCCACGAGCAGTACTTC
.	TRBV19	.	TRBJ1-1	CASRAGPGTEAFF	TGTGCCAGTCGGGCGGGACCTGGCACTGAAGCTTTCTTT
.	TRBV15	TRBD2	TRBJ2-7	CATSRVPIGTSDSSYEQYF	TGTGCCACCAGCAGAGTTCCGATCGGGACTAGCGACAGCTCCTACGAGCAGTACTTC
.	TRBV4-2	.	TRBJ2-7	CASSPSAYEQYF	TGTGCCAGCAGCCCATCCGCCTACGAGCAGTACTTC
.	TRBV6-1	.	TRBJ1-5	CASSGAGLQPQHF	TGTGCCAGCAGTGGGGCAGGGCTACAGCCCCAGCATTTT
once	TRBV7-2	.	TRBJ2-6	CASSLALTGANVLTF	TGTGCCAGCAGCTTAGCGCTTACTGGGGCCAACGTCCTGACTTTC
.	TRBV7-3	TRBD1	TRBJ2-7	CASSLTGTGGTEQYF	TGTGCCAGCAGCCTAACCGGGACAGGGGGTACCGAGCAGTACTTC
.	TRBV4-2	.	TRBJ2-7	CASSQDRGGTYEQYF	TGTGCCAGCAGCCAAGATAGAGGAGGGACCTACGAGCAGTACTTC
once	TRBV5-1	TRBD2	TRBJ2-5	CASSLTPGLAPPETQYF	TGCGCCAGCAGCTTGACTCCGGGACTAGCTCCCCCTGAGACCCAGTACTTC
once	TRBV10-2	TRBD1	TRBJ2-5	CASSEGQVETQYF	TGCGCCAGCAGTGAGGGACAGGTAGAGACCCAGTACTTC
once	TRBV4-1	TRBD1	TRBJ2-3	CASSQELRGRISDTQYF	TGCGCCAGCAGCCAAGAACTCAGGGGGAGAATCTCAGATACGCAGTATTTT
once	TRBV27	TRBD2	TRBJ2-3	CASSILAGVTDTQYF	TGTGCCAGCAGTATACTAGCGGGAGTTACAGATACGCAGTATTTT
.	TRBV28	.	TRBJ2-2	CASSYSGGAGELFF	TGTGCCAGCAGTTACTCAGGGGGGGCCGGGGAGCTGTTTTTT
.	TRBV6-1	TRBD1	TRBJ2-7	CASSDWGQGYEQYF	TGTGCCAGCAGTGACTGGGGACAGGGTTACGAGCAGTACTTC
.	TRBV9	TRBD1	TRBJ2-6	CASSSSSGGYGANVLTF	TGTGCCAGCAGCTCCTCATCAGGGGGATATGGGGCCAACGTCCTGACTTTC
.	TRBV7-9	.	TRBJ2-7	CASSSGGTHEQYF	TGTGCCAGCAGCTCCGGCGGGACACACGAGCAGTACTTC
.	TRBV7-9	.	TRBJ1-5	CASSSIAEGVFGNQPQHF	TGTGCCAGCAGCTCTATCGCCGAAGGGGTTTTCGGCAATCAGCCCCAGCATTTT
.	TRBV27	.	TRBJ2-1	CASSNSLRNEQFF	TGTGCCAGCAGCAATTCCCTTCGCAATGAGCAGTTCTTC